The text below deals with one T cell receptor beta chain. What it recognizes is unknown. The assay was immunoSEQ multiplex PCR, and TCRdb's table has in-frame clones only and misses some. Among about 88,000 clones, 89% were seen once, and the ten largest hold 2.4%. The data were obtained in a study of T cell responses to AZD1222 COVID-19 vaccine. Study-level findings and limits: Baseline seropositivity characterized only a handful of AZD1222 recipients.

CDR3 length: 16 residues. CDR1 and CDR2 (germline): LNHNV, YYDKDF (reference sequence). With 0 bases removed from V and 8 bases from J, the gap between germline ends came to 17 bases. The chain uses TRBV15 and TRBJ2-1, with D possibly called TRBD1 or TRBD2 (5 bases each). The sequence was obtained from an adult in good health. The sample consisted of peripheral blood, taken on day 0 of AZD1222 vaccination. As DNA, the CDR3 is TGTGCCACCAGCAGAGATCTGGGGGTCGGATACCATGAGCAGTTCTTC. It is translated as CATSRDLGVGYHEQFF.